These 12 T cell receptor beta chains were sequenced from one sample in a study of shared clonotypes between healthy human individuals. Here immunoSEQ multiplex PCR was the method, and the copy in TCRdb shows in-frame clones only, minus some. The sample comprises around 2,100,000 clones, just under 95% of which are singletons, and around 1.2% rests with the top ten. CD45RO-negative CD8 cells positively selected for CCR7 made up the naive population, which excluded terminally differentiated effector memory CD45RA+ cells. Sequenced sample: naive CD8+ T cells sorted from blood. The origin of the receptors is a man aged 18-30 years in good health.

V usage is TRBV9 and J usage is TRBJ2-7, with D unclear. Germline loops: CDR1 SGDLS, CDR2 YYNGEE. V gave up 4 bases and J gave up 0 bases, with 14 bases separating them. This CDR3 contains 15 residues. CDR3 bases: TGTGCCAGCAGCTCGCGGACGTCTTGCTCCTACGAGCAGTACTTC. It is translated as CASSSRTSCSYEQYF. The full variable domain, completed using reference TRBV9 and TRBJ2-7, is DSGVTQTPKHLITATGQRVTLRCSPRSGDLSVYWYQQSLDQGLQFLIQYYNGEERAKGNILERFSAQQFPDLHSELNLSSLELGDSALYFCASSSRTSCSYEQYFGPGTRLTVT.

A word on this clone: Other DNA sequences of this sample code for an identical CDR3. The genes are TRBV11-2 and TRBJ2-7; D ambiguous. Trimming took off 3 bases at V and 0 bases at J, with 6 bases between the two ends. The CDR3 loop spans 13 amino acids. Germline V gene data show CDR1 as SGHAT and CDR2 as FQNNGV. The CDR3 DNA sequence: TGTGCCAGCAGCTTTTCACTCTCCTACGAGCAGTACTTC. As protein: CASSFSLSYEQYF.

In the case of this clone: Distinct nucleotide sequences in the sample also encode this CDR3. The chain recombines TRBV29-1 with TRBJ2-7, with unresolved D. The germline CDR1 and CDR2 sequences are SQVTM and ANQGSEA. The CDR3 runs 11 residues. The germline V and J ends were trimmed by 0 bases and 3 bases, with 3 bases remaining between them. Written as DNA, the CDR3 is TGCAGCGTTGAAGACCTCTACGAGCAGTACTTC. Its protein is CSVEDLYEQYF.

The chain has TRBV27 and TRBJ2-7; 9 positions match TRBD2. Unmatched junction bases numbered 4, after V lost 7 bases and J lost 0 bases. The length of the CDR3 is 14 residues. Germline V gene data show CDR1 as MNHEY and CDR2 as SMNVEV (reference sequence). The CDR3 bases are TGTGCCAGCAAACTAGCGGGCCTCTCCTACGAGCAGTACTTC. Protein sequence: CASKLAGLSYEQYF.

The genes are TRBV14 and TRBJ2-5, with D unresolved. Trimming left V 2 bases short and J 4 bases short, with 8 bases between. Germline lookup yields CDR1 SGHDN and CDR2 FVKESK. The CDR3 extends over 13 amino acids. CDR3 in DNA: TGTGCCAGCAGCCAATTCTTGTTAGAGACCCAGTACTTC. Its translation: CASSQFLLETQYF.

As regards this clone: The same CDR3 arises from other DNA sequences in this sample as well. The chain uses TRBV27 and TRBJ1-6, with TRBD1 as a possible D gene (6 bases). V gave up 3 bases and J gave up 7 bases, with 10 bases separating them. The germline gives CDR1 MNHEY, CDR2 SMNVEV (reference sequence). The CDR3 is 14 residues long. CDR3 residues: CASSFQGSNSPLHF. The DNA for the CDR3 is TGTGCCAGCAGTTTTCAGGGGTCGAATTCACCCCTCCACTTT.

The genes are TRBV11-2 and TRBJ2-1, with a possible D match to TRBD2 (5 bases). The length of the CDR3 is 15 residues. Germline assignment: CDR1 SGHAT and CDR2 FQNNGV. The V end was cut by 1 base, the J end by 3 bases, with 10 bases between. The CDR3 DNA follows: TGTGCCAGCAGCTTAGGGACTGTAAACTACAATGAGCAGTTCTTC. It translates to CASSLGTVNYNEQFF.

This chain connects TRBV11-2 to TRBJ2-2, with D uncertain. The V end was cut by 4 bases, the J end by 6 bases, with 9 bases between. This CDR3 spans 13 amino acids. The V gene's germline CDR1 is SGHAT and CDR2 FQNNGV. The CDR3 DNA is TGTGCCAGCAGCTGGATCCCTTCCGGGGAGCTGTTTTTT. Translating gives CASSWIPSGELFF.

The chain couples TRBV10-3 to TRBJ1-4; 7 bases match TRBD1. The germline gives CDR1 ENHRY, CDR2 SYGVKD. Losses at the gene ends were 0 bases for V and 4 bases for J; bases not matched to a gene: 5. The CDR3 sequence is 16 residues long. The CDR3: CAISESTGLINEKLFF. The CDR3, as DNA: TGTGCCATCAGTGAGTCGACAGGGCTGATTAATGAAAAACTGTTTTTT.

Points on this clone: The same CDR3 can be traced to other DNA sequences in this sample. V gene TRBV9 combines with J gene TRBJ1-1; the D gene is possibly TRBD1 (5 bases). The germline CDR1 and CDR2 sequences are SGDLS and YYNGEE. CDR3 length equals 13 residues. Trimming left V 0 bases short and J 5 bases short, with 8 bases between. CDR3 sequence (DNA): TGTGCCAGCAGCGTAGGGTCAGGGACTGAAGCTTTCTTT. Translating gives CASSVGSGTEAFF.

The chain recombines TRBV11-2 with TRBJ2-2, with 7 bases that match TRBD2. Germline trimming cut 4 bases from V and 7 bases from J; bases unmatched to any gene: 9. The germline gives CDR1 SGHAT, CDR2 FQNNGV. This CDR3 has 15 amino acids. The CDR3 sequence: CASSSRDYPHGELFF. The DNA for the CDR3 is TGTGCCAGCAGCTCCCGGGACTACCCACACGGGGAGCTGTTTTTT.

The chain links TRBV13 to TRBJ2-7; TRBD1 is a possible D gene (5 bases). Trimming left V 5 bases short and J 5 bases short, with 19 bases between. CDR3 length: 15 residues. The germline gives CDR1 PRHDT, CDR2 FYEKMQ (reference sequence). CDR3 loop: CASSPPGRVGDEQYF. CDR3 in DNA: TGTGCCAGCAGCCCTCCGGGCAGGGTAGGAGACGAGCAGTACTTC.